The 21 T cell receptor beta chains in this list originate from one sample, sequenced in a study of cytomegalovirus exposure and HLA in healthy donors. The PCR made use of 60 Vbeta and 13 Jbeta primers. Sequenced by immunoSEQ multiplex PCR; TCRdb stores in-frame clones only, minus some. Of approximately 110,000 clones in the sample, about 86% were seen once. Sequenced: PBMCs. These TCRs come from a woman in her twenties or thirties in good health and CMV-seronegative.

This chain uses TRBV19 with TRBJ2-5; 7 nucleotides align to TRBD2. J was trimmed by 1 base and V by 7 bases; bases with no gene match: 15. This CDR3 spans 17 amino acids. Germline V gives CDR1 LNHDA, CDR2 SQIVND (reference sequence). The CDR3 coding sequence is TGTGCCAGTAAAAGGACCGTAGCGGGCTTGACCCAAGAGACCCAGTACTTC. Amino acids: CASKRTVAGLTQETQYF. Together with reference TRBV19 and TRBJ2-5, the CDR3 gives the full variable domain: DGGITQSPKYLFRKEGQNVTLSCEQNLNHDAMYWYRQDPGQGLRLIYYSQIVNDFQKGDIAEGYSVSREKKESFPLTVTSAQKNPTAFYLCASKRTVAGLTQETQYFGPGTRLLVL.

This chain connects TRBV19 to TRBJ2-1; D is ambiguous. V gave up 4 bases and J gave up 8 bases, with 15 bases separating them. The CDR3 runs to 14 residues. CDR1 is LNHDA and CDR2 is SQIVND in the germline V gene (reference sequence). CDR3: CASSTAHGSDEQFF. The CDR3 nucleotides are TGTGCCAGTAGTACCGCCCATGGCAGCGATGAGCAGTTCTTC.

The chain recombines TRBV4-1 with TRBJ2-7; D perhaps matches TRBD1 (5 bases). Looked up from germline, CDR1 is MGHRA and CDR2 is YSYEKL. The CDR3 length is 14 residues. Deletions cut 0 bases from V and 3 bases from J, with 9 bases between. The CDR3 loop reads CASSQDLDNYEQYF. Here the CDR3 DNA reads TGCGCCAGCAGCCAAGACTTGGACAACTACGAGCAGTACTTC.

The rearrangement uses TRBV19 and TRBJ2-3; a possible D gene is TRBD1 (6 bases). Germline V gene data show CDR1 as LNHDA and CDR2 as SQIVND (reference sequence). Trimming pared 3 bases from V and 6 bases from J, leaving 13 bases between. The CDR3 covers 14 residues. In DNA form, the CDR3 reads TGTGCCAGTAGTATGGGGCAGGGGCAGGATACGCAGTATTTT. Translation: CASSMGQGQDTQYF.

The chain has TRBV6-5 and TRBJ1-1; no definite D call. CDR1 and CDR2 (germline): MNHEY, SVGAGI. Trimming removed 6 bases at V and 0 bases at J, with 8 bases between. The CDR3 extends over 13 amino acids. CDR3 amino acids: CASRPEMNTEAFF. CDR3 bases: TGTGCCAGCAGGCCAGAAATGAACACTGAAGCTTTCTTT.

This sequence joins TRBV19 and TRBJ2-7; D uncertain. V was trimmed by 5 bases and J by 1 base, leaving 3 bases between them. CDR1 LNHDA and CDR2 SQIVND come from the germline V gene (reference sequence). CDR3 length: 11 residues. Here the CDR3 DNA reads TGTGCCAGTAGTTCTTCCTACGAGCAGTACTTC. As protein: CASSSSYEQYF.

This rearrangement joins TRBV12-5 to TRBJ2-7, with a tentative D call TRBD1 (6 bases). The ends were cut back, 1 base at V and 11 bases at J, with 12 bases in the middle. CDR3 length equals 12 residues. Germline V CDR1 and CDR2: LGHNT, FRNRAP. The CDR3 loop is CASGLGQGFKYF. DNA of the CDR3: TGTGCTAGTGGTTTGGGGCAGGGGTTCAAGTACTTC.

The V gene is TRBV6-1, the J gene TRBJ1-5; TRBD1 is a possible D gene (6 bases). The V end was cut by 8 bases, the J end by 4 bases, with 18 bases between. There are 15 residues in the CDR3. CDR1 is MNHNS and CDR2 is SASEGT in the germline V gene. The CDR3 region is CASQQLHRGNQPQHF. The CDR3, as DNA: TGTGCCAGCCAGCAGTTACATAGGGGGAATCAGCCCCAGCATTTT.

The genes are TRBV5-6 and TRBJ2-1; 12 nucleotides agree with TRBD2. With V trimmed by 5 bases and J by 15 bases, 12 bases remained unmatched. The CDR3 has 14 residues. CDR1 is SGHDT, CDR2 YYEEEE, per germline. The CDR3 coding sequence is TGTGCCAGCAGATTTGGTAGGCTAGCGGGAGGGCCGTTCTTC. The encoded protein is CASRFGRLAGGPFF. The whole variable domain, filled in from reference TRBV5-6 and TRBJ2-1, reads DAGVTQSPTHLIKTRGQQVTLRCSPKSGHDTVSWYQQALGQGPQFIFQYYEEEERQRGNFPDRFSGHQFPNYSSELNVNALLLGDSALYLCASRFGRLAGGPFFGPGTRLTVL.

This chain uses TRBV7-8 with TRBJ2-3; TRBD2 aligns across 8 bases. The CDR3 runs to 15 residues. Looked up from germline, CDR1 is SGHVS and CDR2 is FQNEAQ. V shed 5 bases, J shed 3 bases, and the junction held 7 bases outside the gene matches. The CDR3 sequence: CASSPSGSGTDTQYF. CDR3 bases: TGTGCCAGCAGCCCGAGCGGGAGTGGTACAGATACGCAGTATTTT.

V usage is TRBV7-6 and J usage is TRBJ2-2; maybe TRBD2 (6 bases). Germline loops: CDR1 SGHVS, CDR2 FNYEAQ. This CDR3 region has 15 residues. The ends were cut back, 5 bases at V and 2 bases at J, with 12 bases in the middle. Here the CDR3 reads CASSPIGGNTGELFF. In DNA, the CDR3 is TGTGCCAGCAGCCCAATCGGGGGAAACACCGGGGAGCTGTTTTTT. Looking up the rest from reference TRBV7-6 and TRBJ2-2 gives the full variable domain: GAGVSQSPRYKVTKRGQDVALRCDPISGHVSLYWYRQALGQGPEFLTYFNYEAQQDKSGLPNDRFSAERPEGSISTLTIQRTEQRDSAMYRCASSPIGGNTGELFFGEGSRLTVL.

This rearrangement joins TRBV18 to TRBJ2-7, with 9 bases lining up with TRBD1. Germline values: CDR1 KGHSH, CDR2 LQKENI. This CDR3 has 17 residues. V gave up 3 bases and J gave up 3 bases; unmatched junction bases: 12. CDR3 nucleotide sequence: TGTGCCAGCTCACCCCCGGGACAGGGTGTAGGTAACTACGAGCAGTACTTC. Translation: CASSPPGQGVGNYEQYF.

The chain recombines TRBV19 with TRBJ1-5, with D perhaps TRBD1 (5 bases). The CDR3 length is 14 residues. Trimming removed 9 bases from V and 0 bases from J, with 12 bases in between. The V gene's germline CDR1 is LNHDA and CDR2 SQIVND (reference sequence). The CDR3 nucleotides are TGTGCCAGCACTCAGGGACTTAGCAATCAGCCCCAGCATTTT. Translating gives CASTQGLSNQPQHF.

This chain's CDR3 is CASSFPRADNYGYTF. In DNA, the CDR3 is TGTGCCAGCAGCTTTCCGAGGGCCGATAACTATGGCTACACCTTC. The V gene is TRBV7-2, the J gene TRBJ1-2; the D is unclear. Germline V CDR1 and CDR2: SGHTA, FQGNSA. There are 15 residues in the CDR3. Deletions cut 3 bases from V and 1 base from J, with 12 bases between.

The rearrangement uses TRBV15 and TRBJ2-3; D is uncertain. Germline CDR1 LNHNV, CDR2 YYDKDF (reference sequence). The CDR3 spans 13 residues. Trimming stripped 1 base from V and 3 bases from J, with 5 bases between. CDR3 region: CATSRGVTDTQYF. The CDR3, as DNA: TGTGCCACCAGCAGAGGCGTAACAGATACGCAGTATTTT. The full variable domain, rest sourced from reference TRBV15 and TRBJ2-3, is DAMVIQNPRYQVTQFGKPVTLSCSQTLNHNVMYWYQQKSSQAPKLLFHYYDKDFNNEADTPDNFQSRRPNTSFCFLDIRSPGLGDTAMYLCATSRGVTDTQYFGPGTRLTVL.

V and J are TRBV5-1 and TRBJ2-3, with TRBD2 matching over 9 bases. The junction had 5 bases not matched to a gene; V was cut back by 0 bases and J by 6 bases. The CDR3 runs 15 residues. CDR1 is SGHRS and CDR2 is YFSETQ in the germline V gene. The CDR3 bases are TGCGCCAGCAGCTTGGAAGCGGGAGGATTGGATACGCAGTATTTT. Its protein product is CASSLEAGGLDTQYF.

The chain employs TRBV5-4 and TRBJ2-1, with 10 bases that match TRBD1. The CDR3 sequence is 16 residues long. V was clipped by 4 bases and J by 2 bases; unmatched bases: 6. Germline CDR1 and CDR2: SGHNT and YYREEE (reference sequence). In nucleotides, the CDR3 is TGTGCCAGCAGCCGGAAGGGACAGGGGACCTACAATGAGCAGTTCTTC. Its translation: CASSRKGQGTYNEQFF.

The chain employs TRBV7-9 and TRBJ1-6; 8 bases map to TRBD1. After removal of 0 bases from V and 7 bases from J, the junction contained 5 bases not matched to a gene. In germline, CDR1 is SEHNR, CDR2 FQNEAQ (reference sequence). This CDR3 is built from 16 residues. This CDR3 reads CASSLAPGQANSPLHF. The CDR3 nucleotides read TGTGCCAGCAGCTTAGCTCCGGGACAGGCAAATTCACCCCTCCACTTT.

This clone has just a few counts. The chain joins TRBV11-2 to TRBJ2-7; a possible D gene is TRBD1 (6 bases). This CDR3 spans 15 amino acids. From germline, CDR1 is SGHAT and CDR2 FQNNGV. Trimming took off 5 bases at V and 6 bases at J, with 20 bases between the two ends. The CDR3 loop is CASSPGTGFVSEQYF. In DNA, the CDR3 is TGTGCCAGCAGCCCAGGAACAGGGTTCGTCTCCGAGCAGTACTTC.

This sequence joins TRBV10-3 and TRBJ2-2, with D perhaps matching TRBD1 (6 bases). CDR3 length equals 13 residues. Trimming took 6 bases from V and 6 from J, leaving 11 bases between them. Germline V gives CDR1 ENHRY, CDR2 SYGVKD. The chain's CDR3 is CAISPQGAGELFF. CDR3 coding DNA: TGTGCCATCAGCCCACAGGGAGCCGGGGAGCTGTTTTTT.

The sample holds one count of this clone. The CDR3 DNA is TGCGCCAGCAGCTTTGGGACAGGGGGGTACGAGCAGTACTTC. This codes for CASSFGTGGYEQYF. The chain combines TRBV5-1 with TRBJ2-5; 11 bases match TRBD1. The assigned J gene may be wrong: the sequence end matches TRBJ2-7 better. Per germline, CDR1 SGHRS and CDR2 YFSETQ. CDR3 size: 14 residues.